The TCR beta chain described here comes from a study of blood T cell repertoires in COVID-19. The table lists this clone with a count of one. Measured with immunoSEQ multiplex PCR; TCRdb has only the in-frame clones, and not every one. The sample has some 100,000 clones, 70% to 85% seen once; the top ten hold 17%. The CDR3 consists of 12 residues. CDR1 is SQVTM and CDR2 is ANQGSEA in the germline V gene. This sequence joins TRBV29-1 and TRBJ1-2, with D possibly matching TRBD1 (6 bases). The sample taken for sequencing was peripheral blood. The source is a woman aged 60-70 years with acute or convalescent COVID-19. CDR3 sequence (DNA): TGCGTCGATCGGGACACCACCTATGGCTACACCTTC. Residues: CVDRDTTYGYTF.